Reported below is one T cell receptor (beta chain). What it binds is unknown. The CDR3 has 11 residues. CDR1 and CDR2 (germline): DFQATT, SNEGSKA (reference sequence). V was trimmed by 6 bases and J by 4 bases, leaving 9 bases between them. Definite or probable Susac syndrome was diagnosed using recently defined diagnostic criteria. Random hexamers were used to reverse transcribe 0.5 to 1 ug of RNA. Amplification of TCR beta CDR3 by immunoSEQ multiplex PCR spanned 54 Vbeta and 13 Jbeta. TCRdb used MiXCR to reprocess the immunoSEQ multiplex PCR reads, holding one entry per CDR3 protein. The sample consists of about 100,000 distinct CDR3 sequences, 95% of them appearing once. This specimen comes from a study of CD8 T cells in Susac syndrome. Study-wide results and limits: The study recognized that its TCR sequencing and HLA analysis covered a relatively small number of individuals.

Sequencing used CD8+ T cells from PBMCs. The gene calls are TRBV20-1 and TRBJ1-2; no clear D gene. The receptor was isolated from a human donor with Susac syndrome. This CDR3 reads CSAPQLYGYTF. CDR3 DNA: TGCAGTGCCCCTCAACTCTATGGCTACACCTTC.